This TCR beta chain appears in the sequencing data of a study of control samples from healthy donors and cancer patients. Germline loops: CDR1 MDHEN, CDR2 SYDVKM. With 6 bases removed from V and 7 bases from J, the gap between germline ends came to 10 bases. This CDR3 spans 12 amino acids. Libraries were prepared by immunoSEQ multiplex PCR; TCRdb keeps only in-frame clonotypes and omits some of them. The table lists fewer than 200,000 clones, about 92% of them singletons, with roughly 1.5% in the top ten. Specimen: blood. This chain links TRBV28 with TRBJ1-5; D gene unclear. This TCR was sampled from a man aged 25 to 40 in good health. CDR3 in amino acids: CASSYSFQPQHF. CDR3 nucleotide sequence: TGTGCCAGCAGCTATTCTTTCCAGCCCCAGCATTTT.